One sample yielded the 16 T cell receptor beta chains listed below, sequenced in a study of cytomegalovirus exposure and HLA in healthy donors. The PCR used 60 Vbeta and 13 Jbeta primers. Assay: immunoSEQ multiplex PCR; the TCRdb copy retains only in-frame clones and omits some. The sample carries about 190,000 clones, roughly 80% recorded once. The sequenced sample was PBMCs. These receptors were taken from a young woman in good health and CMV-seronegative.

J is TRBJ2-7 and V is TRBV13, with TRBD1 identical over 10 bases. The trim removed 4 bases at V and 5 bases at J, leaving 8 bases unmatched. Germline CDR1 is PRHDT and CDR2 is FYEKMQ (reference sequence). CDR3 length equals 15 residues. The CDR3 DNA sequence: TGTGCCAGCAGCTCCCGACAGGGGGCCGTCCACGAGCAGTACTTC. Protein sequence: CASSSRQGAVHEQYF. The whole variable domain, filled in from reference TRBV13 and TRBJ2-7, reads AAGVIQSPRHLIKEKRETATLKCYPIPRHDTVYWYQQGPGQDPQFLISFYEKMQSDKGSIPDRFSAQQFSDYHSELNMSSLELGDSALYFCASSSRQGAVHEQYFGPGTRLTVT.

V and J are TRBV2 and TRBJ2-5; 10 bases are a match to TRBD1. V lost 7 bases to trimming and J lost 5 bases; unmatched junction nucleotides: 7. CDR3 length: 14 amino acids. CDR1 and CDR2 from the germline V gene are SNHLY and FYNNEI. DNA for the CDR3: TGTGCCAGCAATAGACAGGGGGCGCAGGAGACCCAGTACTTC. It yields the protein CASNRQGAQETQYF.

The rearrangement links TRBV5-1 to TRBJ2-1; TRBD1 might be the D (6 bases). The CDR3 loop spans 14 amino acids. CDR1 and CDR2 from the germline V gene are SGHRS and YFSETQ. Trimming stripped 5 bases from V and 0 bases from J, with 9 bases between. CDR3 DNA sequence: TGCGCCAGCAGTAGGGGGTACTCCTACAATGAGCAGTTCTTC. It codes for CASSRGYSYNEQFF.

J is TRBJ2-1 and V is TRBV7-3; 10 nucleotides align to TRBD2. This CDR3 has 16 residues. The germline gives CDR1 SGHTA, CDR2 FQGTGA. Trimming at V came to 5 bases and at J to 2 bases, leaving 6 bases not matched to a gene. CDR3 bases: TGTGCCAGCAGCGTCTTAGCGGGAGGAACCTACAATGAGCAGTTCTTC. As protein: CASSVLAGGTYNEQFF.

This clone has only one observation. The J gene is TRBJ2-7, the V gene TRBV27; 10 nucleotides line up with TRBD1. CDR3 length: 14 amino acids. Germline V gene lookup returns CDR1 MNHEY and CDR2 SMNVEV (reference sequence). The V and J ends lost 3 bases and 7 bases, in that order; junction bases with no gene match: 6. CDR3 residues: CASSLGTGVREQYF. DNA for the CDR3: TGTGCCAGCAGTTTGGGGACAGGGGTGAGGGAGCAGTACTTC.

The V and J genes are TRBV5-1 and TRBJ2-5; 7 bases align to TRBD2. CDR1 is SGHRS and CDR2 is YFSETQ in the germline V gene. This CDR3 comprises 15 residues. Trimming took 0 bases from V and 5 from J; bases not matched to a gene: 7. The CDR3, as DNA: TGCGCCAGCAGCTTGGCCGGGAGGAACATCGAGACCCAGTACTTC. Its translation is CASSLAGRNIETQYF.

The J gene is TRBJ2-5, the V gene TRBV4-1; D is possibly TRBD1 (5 bases). The J call may be incorrect, as the DNA end agrees better with TRBJ2-7. Germline loops: CDR1 MGHRA, CDR2 YSYEKL. The CDR3 has 15 amino acids. The DNA of the CDR3 is TGCGCCAGCAGCCAACTTGACAGTCCTTCCTACGAGCAGTACTTC. It specifies CASSQLDSPSYEQYF.

This sequence joins TRBV19 and TRBJ2-7; no clear D gene. This CDR3 spans 12 amino acids. From germline, CDR1 is LNHDA and CDR2 SQIVND (reference sequence). V gave up 10 bases and J gave up 3 bases, with 13 bases separating them. CDR3: CATSPSGYEQYF. The DNA of the CDR3 is TGTGCCACCTCCCCGTCAGGCTACGAGCAGTACTTC.

This clone was picked up a small number of times. This rearrangement joins TRBV20-1 to TRBJ2-3; D possibly corresponds to TRBD2 (5 bases). V was pared by 7 bases and J by 6 bases, with 8 bases between. Germline V CDR1 and CDR2: DFQATT, SNEGSKA (reference sequence). The CDR3 length is 10 residues. The CDR3: CSVLADTQYF. In DNA form, the CDR3 reads TGCAGTGTCTTAGCGGATACGCAGTATTTT.

V usage is TRBV27 and J usage is TRBJ2-7, with D possibly TRBD2 on 5 matching bases. The CDR3 covers 16 residues. The germline V gene encodes CDR1 MNHEY and CDR2 SMNVEV (reference sequence). V was shortened by 3 bases and J by 2 bases, with 17 bases between the two germline ends. In nucleotides, the CDR3 is TGTGCCAGCAGTTTTCGCTATGGGCTAGCAGCCTACGAGCAGTACTTC. Translated, it gives CASSFRYGLAAYEQYF.

The rearrangement joins TRBV2 to TRBJ2-1; D is possibly TRBD1 (6 bases). The CDR3 is made up of 15 amino acids. Germline CDR1 reads SNHLY; CDR2 reads FYNNEI. V was trimmed by 1 base and J by 2 bases, leaving 9 bases between them. This chain's CDR3 is CASSEDRATYNEQFF. The CDR3 DNA is TGTGCCAGCAGTGAAGACAGGGCCACCTACAATGAGCAGTTCTTC.

This chain connects TRBV4-2 to TRBJ2-1; 11 nucleotides align to TRBD2. The CDR3 consists of 15 residues. With V trimmed by 3 bases and J by 8 bases, 6 bases remained unmatched. Germline V lookup: CDR1 LGHNA, CDR2 YNFKEQ. CDR3 coding DNA: TGTGCCAGCAGCCAGGCGACTAGCGGGACAGATGAGCAGTTCTTC. Encoded protein: CASSQATSGTDEQFF.

The chain is built from TRBV7-6 and TRBJ1-6; no reliable D call. Germline values: CDR1 SGHVS, CDR2 FNYEAQ. V dropped 0 bases and J dropped 0 bases, with 12 bases sitting between them. The CDR3 contains 18 residues. CDR3 in amino acids: CASSLAPRTSSYNSPLHF. The CDR3 DNA reads as TGTGCCAGCAGCTTAGCCCCCCGCACTAGCTCCTATAATTCACCCCTCCACTTT. The variable domain in full, with the rest retrieved from reference TRBV7-6 and TRBJ1-6, is GAGVSQSPRYKVTKRGQDVALRCDPISGHVSLYWYRQALGQGPEFLTYFNYEAQQDKSGLPNDRFSAERPEGSISTLTIQRTEQRDSAMYRCASSLAPRTSSYNSPLHFGNGTRLTVT.

The chain links TRBV5-1 to TRBJ2-7; D not resolved. The CDR3 runs 13 residues. CDR1 and CDR2 (germline): SGHRS, YFSETQ. V was cut by 7 bases and J by 0 bases, with 11 bases left in between. CDR3 amino acids: CASLGEPSYEQYF. The CDR3 DNA follows: TGCGCCAGCCTGGGCGAACCCTCCTACGAGCAGTACTTC. The whole variable domain, filled in from reference TRBV5-1 and TRBJ2-7, reads KAGVTQTPRYLIKTRGQQVTLSCSPISGHRSVSWYQQTPGQGLQFLFEYFSETQRNKGNFPGRFSGRQFSNSRSEMNVSTLELGDSALYLCASLGEPSYEQYFGPGTRLTVT.

This clone was picked up a small number of times. The CDR3 loop reads CASRGQLYQETQYF. The CDR3 DNA sequence: TGTGCCAGCAGGGGACAGTTGTACCAAGAGACCCAGTACTTC. The rearrangement links TRBV2 to TRBJ2-5, with TRBD1 identical over 7 bases. V trimming: 6 bases; J trimming: 0 bases; junction bases outside the gene matches: 4. Per germline, CDR1 SNHLY and CDR2 FYNNEI. The CDR3 sequence is 14 residues long.

CDR3 coding DNA: TGTGCCTGGAGTCCTCTCGACAGGGGAGGACAGCCCCAGCATTTT. It encodes CAWSPLDRGGQPQHF. The rearrangement uses TRBV30 and TRBJ1-5; 8 bases are a match to TRBD1. Germline V gives CDR1 GTSNPN, CDR2 SVGIG (reference sequence). V trimming: 2 bases; J trimming: 7 bases; junction bases outside the gene matches: 10. This CDR3 is 15 amino acids long.